Following are 30 T cell receptor beta chains from one sample sequenced in a study of T cells in Graves' hyperthyroidism and ophthalmopathy. Regions amplified from RNA transcripts were the TCR beta CDR3 regions. An initial round of RT-PCR targeting the TCR CDR3 relied on the HTBI primer set. TCRdb independently ran MiXCR on the multiplex PCR reads; one entry per CDR3 protein. Here the sample spans a few hundred thousand distinct CDR3 sequences, approximately 13% being singletons. The specimen sequenced was blood. These receptors all come from a woman under 30 with Graves' hyperthyroidism.

This clonotype was counted many times. The chain recombines TRBV5-1 with TRBJ2-7; 7 bases line up with TRBD2. J was trimmed by 4 bases and V by 0 bases; bases with no gene match: 4. Per the germline V gene, CDR1 is SGHRS and CDR2 is YFSETQ. This CDR3 is 14 amino acids long. The CDR3, as DNA: TGCGCCAGCAGCTTGGGTCCTAGCGGTTACGAGCAGTACTTC. Protein: CASSLGPSGYEQYF. Supplemented by reference TRBV5-1 and TRBJ2-7, the full variable domain reads KAGVTQTPRYLIKTRGQQVTLSCSPISGHRSVSWYQQTPGQGLQFLFEYFSETQRNKGNFPGRFSGRQFSNSRSEMNVSTLELGDSALYLCASSLGPSGYEQYFGPGTRLTVT.

This clonotype was seen more than once but under ten times. J is TRBJ1-2 and V is TRBV4-2; 9 bases map to TRBD1. Trimming took 2 bases from V and 6 from J; bases not matched to a gene: 1. CDR3 length equals 13 residues. Germline-derived CDR1 and CDR2 are LGHNA and YNFKEQ. DNA of the CDR3: TGTGCCAGCAGCCAATGGACAGGGGATGGCTACACCTTC. Protein: CASSQWTGDGYTF.

In this sample, this clonotype turned up many times. This chain connects TRBV3-1 to TRBJ2-3; weak D call: TRBD1 (8 bases). CDR3 length equals 17 residues. The germline V gene encodes CDR1 LGHDT and CDR2 YNNKEL (reference sequence). V dropped 3 bases and J dropped 1 base, with 17 bases sitting between them. The CDR3 nucleotides read TGTGCCAGCAGCCATCGGACAGGGAGGGTGGGCACAGATACGCAGTATTTT. Translation: CASSHRTGRVGTDTQYF.

Many counts were recorded for this clonotype. V and J are TRBV12-3 or TRBV12-4 and TRBJ1-6; TRBD1 aligns across 9 bases. CDR3 size: 15 residues. With V trimmed by 1 base and J by 10 bases, 5 bases remained unmatched. CDR3 in amino acids: CASSLETGGKSPLHF. The CDR3 nucleotides are TGTGCCAGCAGTTTAGAGACAGGGGGTAAATCACCCCTCCACTTT.

This clonotype was seen ten or more times. This chain joins TRBV6-1 and TRBJ2-7, with 11 bases matching TRBD2. CDR1 is MNHNS and CDR2 is SASEGT in the germline V gene. V lost 2 bases to trimming and J lost 6 bases; unmatched junction nucleotides: 9. The CDR3 covers 16 residues. CDR3 bases: TGTGCCAGCAGTGAATTGGGGACTAGCGGAGGTGGCGAGCAGTACTTC. Its protein is CASSELGTSGGGEQYF.

This clonotype was seen at least ten times. The chain combines TRBV7-9 with TRBJ2-3; D may be TRBD1 (5 bases). Per the germline V gene, CDR1 is SEHNR and CDR2 is FQNEAQ (reference sequence). The CDR3 is 16 residues long. The V end lost 5 bases, the J end lost 2 bases, and 17 bases lay between the germline ends. The CDR3, as DNA: TGTGCCAGCAGCGAAAAGGGGCGGTTATCCACAGATACGCAGTATTTT. This codes for CASSEKGRLSTDTQYF. The variable domain in full, completed from reference TRBV7-9 and TRBJ2-3, reads DTGVSQNPRHKITKRGQNVTFRCDPISEHNRLYWYRQTLGQGPEFLTYFQNEAQLEKSRLLSDRFSAERPKGSFSTLEIQRTEQGDSAMYLCASSEKGRLSTDTQYFGPGTRLTVL.

The table lists this clonotype with many counts. This chain uses TRBV29-1 with TRBJ2-5; D remains unclear. Trimming stripped 8 bases from V and 9 bases from J, with 16 bases between. There are 11 residues in the CDR3. Per germline, CDR1 SQVTM and CDR2 ANQGSEA. Here the CDR3 DNA reads TGCAGCTCTGGCGAGAGGAAGGCCCAGTACTTC. It translates to CSSGERKAQYF.

Ten or more counts support this clonotype. CDR3 nucleotide sequence: TGTGCCAGCAGGGAGTCTGCGTACGAGCAGTACTTC. It is translated as CASRESAYEQYF. V is TRBV2 and J is TRBJ2-7; D uncertain. Germline-derived CDR1 and CDR2 are SNHLY and FYNNEI. Trimming cost V 6 bases and J 4 bases, with 10 bases left between them. This CDR3 contains 12 residues.

The chain carries TRBV5-5 and TRBJ1-6; tentative D call: TRBD1 (6 bases). V lost 4 bases and J 2 bases, leaving 13 bases between the germline ends. The length of the CDR3 is 16 residues. From germline, CDR1 is SGHKS and CDR2 YYEKEE (reference sequence). This chain's CDR3 is CASSHRGQTYNSPLHF. As DNA, the CDR3 is TGTGCCAGCAGCCATCGGGGGCAAACCTATAATTCACCCCTCCACTTT. Full variable domain (missing parts from reference TRBV5-5 and TRBJ1-6): DAGVTQSPTHLIKTRGQQVTLRCSPISGHKSVSWYQQVLGQGPQFIFQYYEKEERGRGNFPDRFSARQFPNYSSELNVNALLLGDSALYLCASSHRGQTYNSPLHFGNGTRLTVT.

This clonotype was seen more than once but under ten times. Since a much larger clone is just one base distant, this may be a read error. This rearrangement joins TRBV7-2 to TRBJ2-5; D unclear. Germline-derived CDR1 and CDR2 are SGHTA and FQGNSA. This CDR3 comprises 16 residues. CDR3 loop: CVSSPWSNWVGETQYF. CDR3 coding DNA: TGTGTCAGCAGCCCGTGGTCGAATTGGGTGGGGGAGACCCAGTACTTC.

This clonotype has ten or more counts. This chain uses TRBV7-8 with TRBJ1-2, with 10 positions matching TRBD1. This CDR3 spans 14 amino acids. V trimming: 7 bases; J trimming: 6 bases; junction bases outside the gene matches: 8. Germline CDR1 is SGHVS and CDR2 is FQNEAQ. CDR3 sequence (DNA): TGTGCCAGCAACGGACAGGGGGTGTCTGATGGCTACACCTTC. As protein: CASNGQGVSDGYTF.

This clonotype was picked up many times. V is TRBV28 and J is TRBJ1-2, with TRBD1 as a possible D gene (5 bases). The CDR3 loop spans 14 amino acids. Germline-derived CDR1 and CDR2 are MDHEN and SYDVKM. V lost 6 bases to trimming and J lost 8 bases, with 19 bases between them. In DNA form, the CDR3 reads TGTGCCAGCAGCCTCTATGGGGGGTTCGGCGGCTACACCTTC. Translation gives CASSLYGGFGGYTF.

Only a few counts were recorded for this clonotype. V is TRBV27 and J is TRBJ1-5; 10 bases map to TRBD1. The V gene's germline CDR1 is MNHEY and CDR2 SMNVEV (reference sequence). The trim removed 6 bases at V and 6 bases at J, leaving 5 bases unmatched. This CDR3 is 14 amino acids long. CDR3 nucleotide sequence: TGTGCCAGCAGCCCGACAGGGGGCAGTCAGCCCCAGCATTTT. Its protein is CASSPTGGSQPQHF.

This clonotype occurred many times. This chain uses TRBV20-1 with TRBJ1-1; D remains unclear. Germline V lookup: CDR1 DFQATT, CDR2 SNEGSKA (reference sequence). The CDR3 contains 15 residues. V dropped 5 bases and J dropped 3 bases, with 19 bases sitting between them. CDR3 sequence (DNA): TGCAGTGCTGGCGACCCCCAGGCTGGGGACACTGAAGCTTTCTTT. Amino acids: CSAGDPQAGDTEAFF.

J is TRBJ1-4 and V is TRBV4-1; D uncertain. Germline values: CDR1 MGHRA, CDR2 YSYEKL. The V end was cut by 3 bases, the J end by 0 bases, with 8 bases between. The CDR3 spans 15 residues. In DNA form, the CDR3 reads TGCGCCAGCAGCCACCCCGTCGCAACTAATGAAAAACTGTTTTTT. Its protein product is CASSHPVATNEKLFF.

The table lists this clonotype with many counts. The chain employs TRBV11-2 and TRBJ2-7; tentatively, D is TRBD2 (5 bases). Germline-derived CDR1 and CDR2 are SGHAT and FQNNGV. This CDR3 spans 13 amino acids. Trimming left V 6 bases short and J 4 bases short, with 13 bases between. The CDR3 sequence: CASRNPGFYEQYF. The CDR3 nucleotides are TGTGCCAGCAGGAACCCGGGGTTTTACGAGCAGTACTTC.

This clonotype has a count of ten or more. V is TRBV5-1 and J is TRBJ2-1; 9 nucleotides agree with TRBD2. The CDR3 consists of 16 residues. Per germline, CDR1 SGHRS and CDR2 YFSETQ. J lost 7 bases, V lost 1 base, and 9 bases had no gene match. The DNA for the CDR3 is TGCGCCAGCAGCTTGCGGGGCGGGAGGGCCCGTAATGAGCAGTTCTTC. This gives the protein CASSLRGGRARNEQFF.

This clonotype was picked up a small number of times. V usage is TRBV19 and J usage is TRBJ1-2; weak D call: TRBD1 (6 bases). The germline V gene encodes CDR1 LNHDA and CDR2 SQIVND (reference sequence). V lost 3 bases and J 9 bases, leaving 14 bases between the germline ends. The CDR3 is 13 amino acids. The CDR3 nucleotides read TGTGCCAGTAGTATGGGGGCAGTCCTTCGCTACACCTTC. Translated, it gives CASSMGAVLRYTF.

This clonotype was picked up many times. The CDR3 here is CATSSEETQYF. The CDR3 DNA is TGTGCCACCAGTTCAGAAGAGACCCAGTACTTC. The rearrangement links TRBV24-1 to TRBJ2-5; D gene uncertain. This CDR3 contains 11 residues. Trimming removed 6 bases at V and 3 bases at J, with 4 bases between. Looked up from germline, CDR1 is KGHDR and CDR2 is SFDVKD.

This clonotype was seen at least ten times. This chain links TRBV6-1 with TRBJ1-1; 7 bases line up with TRBD1. The CDR3 length is 13 residues. The V segment lost 3 bases and the J segment 6 bases; nucleotides outside the gene matches: 4. Germline CDR1 reads MNHNS; CDR2 reads SASEGT. CDR3 sequence: CASSDGDRAEAFF. As DNA, the CDR3 is TGTGCCAGCAGTGACGGGGACAGAGCTGAAGCTTTCTTT.

Ten or more counts support this clonotype. The chain couples TRBV10-3 to TRBJ1-1, with a tentative D call TRBD1 (5 bases). The V gene's germline CDR1 is ENHRY and CDR2 SYGVKD. The V end was cut by 7 bases, the J end by 1 base, with 10 bases between. This CDR3 has 13 residues. CDR3 amino acids: CAINPQENTEAFF. CDR3 nucleotide sequence: TGTGCCATCAACCCACAGGAGAACACTGAAGCTTTCTTT.

This clonotype was picked up many times. The rearrangement uses TRBV6-1 and TRBJ2-7; 7 nucleotides match TRBD1. With V trimmed by 4 bases and J by 0 bases, 9 bases remained unmatched. The CDR3 loop spans 16 amino acids. The V gene's germline CDR1 is MNHNS and CDR2 SASEGT. CDR3 DNA: TGTGCCAGCAGTGTTGACAGGGCCCTTAGCTCCTACGAGCAGTACTTC. Translation: CASSVDRALSSYEQYF.

There are many counts of this clonotype. Relative to the germline gene, one junction end is altered; a read error may explain this. V is TRBV5-1 and J is TRBJ2-3; a possible D gene is TRBD1 (7 bases). Germline V gene lookup returns CDR1 SGHRS and CDR2 YFSETQ. CDR3 size: 15 residues. The CDR3 is CASSLGGTGTDTQYF. The DNA of the CDR3 is TGTGCCAGCAGTTTAGGAGGGACAGGCACAGATACGCAGTATTTT.

This clonotype appeared many times. The chain joins TRBV28 to TRBJ1-2, with 11 positions matching TRBD1. The CDR3 has 16 amino acids. J lost 7 bases, V lost 8 bases, and 15 bases had no gene match. In germline, CDR1 is MDHEN, CDR2 SYDVKM. This CDR3 reads CASSEGDRGTSGGYTF. CDR3 bases: TGTGCCAGCTCCGAAGGGGACAGGGGGACTTCCGGTGGCTACACCTTC.

This clonotype was seen many times. DNA for the CDR3: TGCGCCAGCAGCAGTACAGGGGGGAATTTCTACGAGCAGTACTTC. Protein product: CASSSTGGNFYEQYF. The chain recombines TRBV5-1 with TRBJ2-7; 8 nucleotides align to TRBD1. Trimming at V came to 4 bases and at J to 3 bases, leaving 9 bases not matched to a gene. This CDR3 has 15 amino acids. CDR1 is SGHRS, CDR2 YFSETQ, per germline.

Ten or more counts support this clonotype. V usage is TRBV3-1 and J usage is TRBJ1-4; D remains unclear. CDR3 length equals 14 residues. Germline values: CDR1 LGHDT, CDR2 YNNKEL (reference sequence). The V gene lost 4 bases and the J gene lost 0 bases, with 6 bases spanning the gap. CDR3 in amino acids: CASSRHATNEKLFF. CDR3 nucleotide sequence: TGTGCCAGCAGCCGACATGCAACTAATGAAAAACTGTTTTTT.

This clonotype has just a few counts. The rearrangement joins TRBV19 to TRBJ1-2, with 10 bases lining up with TRBD1. V shed 3 bases, J shed 2 bases, and the junction held 9 bases outside the gene matches. The CDR3 loop spans 17 amino acids. CDR1 is LNHDA and CDR2 is SQIVND in the germline V gene (reference sequence). CDR3 sequence (DNA): TGTGCCAGTAGTATTCCCCCGACAGGGGGCACCAACTATGGCTACACCTTC. Translated: CASSIPPTGGTNYGYTF.

The rearrangement uses TRBV19 and TRBJ2-1; TRBD1 matches 12 bases. The CDR3 totals 17 residues. The trim removed 3 bases at V and 8 bases at J, leaving 11 bases unmatched. The germline V gene has CDR1 LNHDA and CDR2 SQIVND (reference sequence). The CDR3 sequence: CASSIPPGTGGQHEQFF. The CDR3 bases are TGTGCCAGTAGTATTCCCCCCGGGACAGGGGGCCAACATGAGCAGTTCTTC.

The chain is built from TRBV20-1 and TRBJ2-6, with 10 nucleotides matching TRBD1. Germline values: CDR1 DFQATT, CDR2 SNEGSKA (reference sequence). V lost 1 base to trimming and J lost 3 bases; unmatched junction nucleotides: 6. The CDR3 is 17 amino acids. The DNA for the CDR3 is TGCAGTGCTAGAGGCAGACAGGGGGCGCGTGGGGCCAACGTCCTGACTTTC. As protein: CSARGRQGARGANVLTF.

Ten or more counts support this clonotype. The rearrangement uses TRBV2 and TRBJ2-7; 7 bases line up with TRBD1. With V trimmed by 1 base and J by 5 bases, 2 bases remained unmatched. CDR1 is SNHLY, CDR2 FYNNEI, per germline. The CDR3 is 13 amino acids. The CDR3 sequence: CASSEGQGDEQYF. The CDR3 nucleotides read TGTGCCAGCAGTGAAGGACAGGGTGACGAGCAGTACTTC.